This TCR beta chain was captured by sequencing in a study of CD4 T cells in relation to SARS-CoV-2 and coronaviruses. Method: immunoSEQ multiplex PCR; TCRdb's copy keeps in-frame clones and lacks some. This sample has about 19,000 clones; approximately 80% occur once, and the top ten carry over 8.5%. Before the COVID-19 pandemic, during about 2011-2019, CD4+ T cells were taken from unexposed donors. The cells were cultured for about 10 days before CD4+ T cells were isolated. As for this clone: Its target is not known.

In germline, CDR1 is LNHDA, CDR2 SQIVND (reference sequence). The CDR3 is made up of 15 amino acids. With 5 bases removed from V and 0 bases from J, the gap between germline ends came to 12 bases. This clonotype was sampled from a human donor in good health. The rearrangement links TRBV19 to TRBJ2-3; the D is unclear. Specimen: CD4+ T cells from PBMCs, cultured in vitro. DNA of the CDR3: TGTGCCAGTAGTGCGGTGGGCGGAAGCACAGATACGCAGTATTTT. Residues: CASSAVGGSTDTQYF. The whole variable domain, remainder taken from reference TRBV19 and TRBJ2-3, is DGGITQSPKYLFRKEGQNVTLSCEQNLNHDAMYWYRQDPGQGLRLIYYSQIVNDFQKGDIAEGYSVSREKKESFPLTVTSAQKNPTAFYLCASSAVGGSTDTQYFGPGTRLTVL.